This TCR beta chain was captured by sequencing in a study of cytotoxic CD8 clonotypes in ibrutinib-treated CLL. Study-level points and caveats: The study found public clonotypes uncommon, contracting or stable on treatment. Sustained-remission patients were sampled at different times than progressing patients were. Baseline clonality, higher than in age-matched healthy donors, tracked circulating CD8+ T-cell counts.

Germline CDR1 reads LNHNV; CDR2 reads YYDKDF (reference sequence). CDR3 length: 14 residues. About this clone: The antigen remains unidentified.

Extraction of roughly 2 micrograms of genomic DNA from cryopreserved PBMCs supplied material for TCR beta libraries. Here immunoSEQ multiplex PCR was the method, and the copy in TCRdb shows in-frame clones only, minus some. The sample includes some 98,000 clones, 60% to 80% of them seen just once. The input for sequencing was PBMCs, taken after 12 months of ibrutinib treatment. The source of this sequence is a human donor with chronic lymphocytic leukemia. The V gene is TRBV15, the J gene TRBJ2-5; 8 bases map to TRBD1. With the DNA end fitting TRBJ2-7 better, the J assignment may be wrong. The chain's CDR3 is CATSLRQGTDEQYF. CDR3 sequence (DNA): TGTGCCACCAGCTTACGACAGGGGACCGACGAGCAGTACTTC.